This entry lists 27 T cell receptor beta chains sequenced from one sample in a study of shared clonotypes between healthy human individuals. Data came from immunoSEQ multiplex PCR; TCRdb stores just in-frame clones and leaves some out. The data show about 500,000 clones, around 77% seen once. Sequencing was carried out using PBMCs. These receptors originate from a woman in her thirties or forties in good health. Some clones in this sample may be carry-over from other donors' samples.

The chain joins TRBV28 to TRBJ1-1; 7 bases are a match to TRBD1. V shed 4 bases, J shed 2 bases, and the junction held 10 bases outside the gene matches. CDR3 length equals 16 residues. Per the germline V gene, CDR1 is MDHEN and CDR2 is SYDVKM. DNA for the CDR3: TGTGCCAGCAGTTCGCCCCTAAGACAGGGTAACACTGAAGCTTTCTTT. It encodes CASSSPLRQGNTEAFF. The entire variable domain, with the rest obtained from reference TRBV28 and TRBJ1-1, is as follows: DVKVTQSSRYLVKRTGEKVFLECVQDMDHENMFWYRQDPGLGLRLIYFSYDVKMKEKGDIPEGYSVSREKKERFSLILESASTNQTSMYLCASSSPLRQGNTEAFFGQGTRLTVV.

The V gene is TRBV5-5, the J gene TRBJ2-7, with D unclear. CDR1 and CDR2 (germline): SGHKS, YYEKEE (reference sequence). Deletions cut 4 bases from V and 0 bases from J, with 14 bases between. This CDR3 is 15 amino acids long. CDR3 coding DNA: TGTGCCAGCAGCCGAAGCGAGTCCTCCTCCTACGAGCAGTACTTC. Amino acid sequence: CASSRSESSSYEQYF.

The V and J genes are TRBV5-1 and TRBJ2-5; 10 bases line up with TRBD1. The V segment lost 4 bases and the J segment 3 bases; nucleotides outside the gene matches: 6. CDR1 and CDR2 (germline): SGHRS, YFSETQ. The CDR3 sequence is 15 residues long. In nucleotides, the CDR3 is TGCGCCAGCAGCGGGGGACAGGGGTTCGAAGAGACCCAGTACTTC. Translation gives CASSGGQGFEETQYF.

Notes on this clone: With a much larger clone just one base away, this may be a read error. Since the CDR3 does not end with the conserved phenylalanine or tryptophan, this likely comes from a read error. The chain joins TRBV2 to TRBJ1-1, with D perhaps matching TRBD1 (5 bases). There are 12 residues in the CDR3. Germline CDR1 is SNHLY and CDR2 is FYNNEI. V lost 8 bases and J lost 7, with 14 bases in between. The CDR3 spells CASGDEGSEAFS. The CDR3 coding sequence is TGTGCCAGCGGGGACGAAGGGAGTGAAGCTTTCTCT.

The chain employs TRBV27 and TRBJ1-2; D ambiguous. The CDR3 length is 14 residues. Looked up from germline, CDR1 is MNHEY and CDR2 is SMNVEV (reference sequence). The ends were cut back, 5 bases at V and 8 bases at J, with 18 bases in the middle. The CDR3 DNA sequence: TGTGCCAGCAGTCCCTCCGGGAGCGTTCGAGGCTACACCTTC. Its translation is CASSPSGSVRGYTF.

The rearrangement joins TRBV19 to TRBJ1-5; no clear D gene. Per the germline V gene, CDR1 is LNHDA and CDR2 is SQIVND (reference sequence). The CDR3 is 15 amino acids. Trimming removed 1 base from V and 1 base from J, with 8 bases in between. CDR3 sequence reads: CASSIVAESNQPQHF. The DNA for the CDR3 is TGTGCCAGTAGTATAGTGGCGGAAAGCAATCAGCCCCAGCATTTT.

This clone was detected many times. The chain joins TRBV29-1 to TRBJ2-1, with D maybe TRBD2 (5 bases). Germline V gene sequence: CDR1 SQVTM, CDR2 ANQGSEA. The CDR3 spans 17 residues. Trimming removed 2 bases at V and 7 bases at J, with 24 bases between. CDR3 bases: TGCAGCGTTGAAAGCTCAGGAACTATGGAGCGGAATAATGAGCAGTTCTTC. Translation gives CSVESSGTMERNNEQFF.

The CDR3 region is CASSQDLGDSYGYTF. In DNA form, the CDR3 reads TGTGCCAGCAGCCAAGACCTCGGGGACAGCTATGGCTACACCTTC. The V gene is TRBV4-2, the J gene TRBJ1-2; 7 nucleotides agree with TRBD1. CDR1 is LGHNA, CDR2 YNFKEQ, per germline. The CDR3 consists of 15 residues. The junction had 5 bases not matched to a gene; V was cut back by 0 bases and J by 4 bases.

On this clone itself: A far larger clone is just one base off, so this is likely a read error. The CDR3 DNA sequence: TGTGCCAGCAGTGCAGGGGGTAGTGGAAACACCATATATTTT. Amino acid sequence: CASSAGGSGNTIYF. The rearrangement uses TRBV7-2 and TRBJ1-3; 7 positions match TRBD1. Germline CDR1 SGHTA, CDR2 FQGNSA. The CDR3 contains 14 residues. V lost 6 bases to trimming and J lost 3 bases; unmatched junction nucleotides: 5.

This clone was counted a few times. This rearrangement joins TRBV7-3 to TRBJ2-1; 8 nucleotides agree with TRBD2. The CDR3 runs to 17 residues. Trimming took 0 bases from V and 0 from J; bases not matched to a gene: 4. From germline, CDR1 is SGHTA and CDR2 FQGTGA. In nucleotides, the CDR3 is TGTGCCAGCAGCTTAACTAGCGGGGCCGACTCCTACAATGAGCAGTTCTTC. This sequence encodes CASSLTSGADSYNEQFF.

V usage is TRBV2 and J usage is TRBJ2-2; perhaps TRBD2 as D (6 bases). This CDR3 spans 17 amino acids. V was trimmed by 6 bases and J by 1 base, leaving 18 bases between them. Germline CDR1 and CDR2: SNHLY and FYNNEI. CDR3 coding DNA: TGTGCCAGCAGGCCCATAAGTGGACTAAGGAACACCGGGGAGCTGTTTTTT. As protein: CASRPISGLRNTGELFF.

The V and J genes are TRBV7-9 and TRBJ2-3, with 13 bases aligning to TRBD2. Germline values: CDR1 SEHNR, CDR2 FQNEAQ (reference sequence). The CDR3 totals 16 residues. After removal of 5 bases from V and 6 bases from J, the junction contained 8 bases not matched to a gene. The DNA for the CDR3 is TGTGCCAGCAGCCCCGGGACTAGCGGGATAGGGGATACGCAGTATTTT. This gives the protein CASSPGTSGIGDTQYF.

This clone was counted a single time. The DNA of the CDR3 is TGTGCCAGCTCGACACAGGGAAACACCATATATTTT. It specifies CASSTQGNTIYF. The chain joins TRBV2 to TRBJ1-3; no definite D call. V lost 8 bases to trimming and J lost 4 bases, with 9 bases between them. This CDR3 is built from 12 residues. Germline V gene lookup returns CDR1 SNHLY and CDR2 FYNNEI.

J is TRBJ2-5 and V is TRBV5-1, with D unresolved. Looked up from germline, CDR1 is SGHRS and CDR2 is YFSETQ. Trimming removed 4 bases at V and 1 base at J, with 11 bases between. The CDR3 has 14 residues. The DNA of the CDR3 is TGCGCCAGCAGCCAACCAGGCAGCCAAGAGACCCAGTACTTC. Protein product: CASSQPGSQETQYF.

This clone was seen once. J is TRBJ1-1 and V is TRBV5-1; a weak D match, TRBD1 (5 bases). Trimming removed 4 bases from V and 6 bases from J, with 19 bases in between. The CDR3 spans 15 residues. Germline lookup yields CDR1 SGHRS and CDR2 YFSETQ. CDR3 DNA sequence: TGCGCCAGCAGCCTAGGCTTTGACAGTGCCCCTGAAGCTTTCTTT. This translates into CASSLGFDSAPEAFF.

This clone has only a few counts. The CDR3 region has the DNA TGTGCCAGTAGTCCTGGGGACAGGGCGGTCCCGGGGGAGCAGTACTTC. It codes for CASSPGDRAVPGEQYF. This sequence joins TRBV19 and TRBJ2-5; TRBD1 matches at 9 bases. This CDR3 is built from 16 residues. J gave up 11 bases and V 5 bases, and 18 bases lay outside the gene matches. Germline V gene data show CDR1 as LNHDA and CDR2 as SQIVND (reference sequence).

As for this clone: A read error is likely here: a far larger clone is one base away. The identical CDR3 is also encoded by other nucleotide sequences in the sample. The J gene is TRBJ2-7, the V gene TRBV20-1; no clear D. The CDR3 consists of 10 residues. The germline V gene has CDR1 DFQATT and CDR2 SNEGSKA (reference sequence). The CDR3 sequence is CSAGRYEQYF. CDR3 coding DNA: TGCAGTGCTGGGCGGTACGAGCAATACTTC.

In this sample, this clone turned up a few times. Only one base separates this from a far larger clonotype, so it likely reflects a read error. The rearrangement uses TRBV4-3 and TRBJ2-2; tentative D call: TRBD2 (6 bases). The CDR3 contains 15 residues. CDR1 LGHNA and CDR2 YSLEER come from the germline V gene. With 0 bases removed from V and 5 bases from J, the gap between germline ends came to 10 bases. The CDR3 sequence: CASSQDHGSTGELFF. The DNA for the CDR3 is TGCGCCAGCAGCCAAGATCACGGGAGTACCGGGGAGCTGTTTTTT.

This clone was observed once. V is TRBV2 and J is TRBJ2-5; 7 bases are shared with TRBD1. Germline V lookup: CDR1 SNHLY, CDR2 FYNNEI. J lost 5 bases, V lost 6 bases, and 6 bases had no gene match. The length of the CDR3 is 13 residues. The CDR3 region has the DNA TGTGCCAGCAGAGTACTACAGGGGGAGACCCAGTACTTC. Translation: CASRVLQGETQYF.

The chain carries TRBV5-1 and TRBJ2-1, with D tentatively TRBD2 (5 bases). V gave up 0 bases and J gave up 2 bases, with 9 bases separating them. This CDR3 comprises 15 residues. Germline CDR1 SGHRS, CDR2 YFSETQ. This chain's CDR3 is CASSLGGKPYNEQFF. CDR3 bases: TGCGCCAGCAGCTTGGGAGGGAAGCCCTACAATGAGCAGTTCTTC.

The chain carries TRBV18 and TRBJ2-3; D call uncertain. This CDR3 has 13 residues. Germline-derived CDR1 and CDR2 are KGHSH and LQKENI. Trimming took off 2 bases at V and 5 bases at J, with 8 bases between the two ends. The CDR3 sequence: CASSPGWGDTQYF. The CDR3, as DNA: TGTGCCAGCTCACCAGGGTGGGGAGATACGCAGTATTTT.

V gene TRBV30 combines with J gene TRBJ2-3, with 8 bases matching TRBD1. With V trimmed by 2 bases and J by 4 bases, 5 bases remained unmatched. Germline V gene sequence: CDR1 GTSNPN, CDR2 SVGIG (reference sequence). CDR3 length equals 14 residues. The CDR3 protein is CAWSWTGQADTQYF. CDR3 nucleotide sequence: TGTGCCTGGAGTTGGACAGGGCAGGCAGATACGCAGTATTTT.

A few counts support this clone. The chain uses TRBV29-1 and TRBJ1-1; 8 bases map to TRBD1. The junction had 4 bases not matched to a gene; V was cut back by 4 bases and J by 0 bases. This CDR3 is 14 amino acids long. Per germline, CDR1 SQVTM and CDR2 ANQGSEA. The CDR3 bases are TGCAGCGTTGGGGACAGGTCATTGAACACTGAAGCTTTCTTT. It translates to CSVGDRSLNTEAFF.

This clone has at least ten counts. The sample has other DNA sequences that encode this CDR3 too. This chain uses TRBV5-6 with TRBJ2-1, with 9 nucleotides matching TRBD1. Germline values: CDR1 SGHDT, CDR2 YYEEEE. The CDR3 is 15 amino acids. V gave up 1 base and J gave up 7 bases; unmatched junction bases: 6. CDR3 sequence (DNA): TGTGCCAGCAGCTTGTGGGACAGGGACCTAAATGAGCAGTTCTTC. Translating it yields CASSLWDRDLNEQFF.

This clone appeared a few times. In DNA form, the CDR3 reads TGTGCCAGCAGCTCCGGGACTAGCGGGAGGGCCGGTGAGCAGTTCTTC. This sequence encodes CASSSGTSGRAGEQFF. The genes are TRBV5-4 and TRBJ2-1; 16 nucleotides agree with TRBD2. CDR1 is SGHNT and CDR2 is YYREEE in the germline V gene (reference sequence). The V gene end was trimmed by 3 bases and the J gene end by 9 bases; junction bases not matched to a gene: 6. The CDR3 covers 16 residues.

In its sample, this clone was seen a few times. This chain joins TRBV6-1 and TRBJ2-3, with a weak D call TRBD2 (5 bases). Per germline, CDR1 MNHNS and CDR2 SASEGT. The CDR3 sequence is 14 residues long. Trimming removed 6 bases from V and 2 bases from J, with 12 bases in between. The CDR3 is CASRWRVSTDTQYF. The CDR3 bases are TGTGCCAGCAGATGGCGGGTTTCCACAGATACGCAGTATTTT.

For the CDR3, the DNA is TGTGCCAGTAGTTCAAACCGGGCCACAAATGAAAAACTGTTTTTT. Its protein is CASSSNRATNEKLFF. The chain combines TRBV19 with TRBJ1-4; D is ambiguous. The V gene lost 5 bases and the J gene lost 5 bases, with 15 bases spanning the gap. This CDR3 has 15 amino acids. Per the germline V gene, CDR1 is LNHDA and CDR2 is SQIVND (reference sequence).